The 31 T cell receptor beta chains below come from one sample, sequenced in a study of T-cell reconstitution after alpha-beta-depleted transplantation in children. The authors prepared the TCRbeta library with unique molecular identifiers. TCRdb reanalysed the PCR reads using MiXCR and keeps one entry per CDR3 protein. The table has about 540,000 distinct CDR3 sequences, around 18% seen once. The sample was PBMCs from the stem cell graft donor, taken from the stem cell graft. The receptor source for this set is a human donor who donated a stem cell graft to a child with acute lymphoblastic leukemia.

This clonotype was picked up a small number of times. The chain uses TRBV9 and TRBJ1-6; unclear D gene. The length of the CDR3 is 13 residues. V lost 3 bases, J lost 10 bases, and 11 bases lay in between. Germline V gene data show CDR1 as SGDLS and CDR2 as YYNGEE. The CDR3 protein is CASSATGGSPLHF. In nucleotides, the CDR3 is TGTGCCAGCAGCGCGACGGGTGGGTCACCCCTCCACTTT.

The CDR3 reads CASSLTLGLAGGLGDEQYF. In nucleotides, the CDR3 is TGTGCCAGCAGCTTGACTCTCGGACTAGCGGGAGGTTTGGGCGACGAGCAGTACTTC. The chain carries TRBV5-4 and TRBJ2-7, with 14 bases aligning to TRBD2. Germline CDR1 SGHNT, CDR2 YYREEE (reference sequence). The V gene end was trimmed by 1 base and the J gene end by 5 bases; junction bases not matched to a gene: 14. This CDR3 comprises 19 residues.

In its sample, this clonotype was seen a few times. This rearrangement joins TRBV27 to TRBJ2-1; 12 nucleotides match TRBD2. This CDR3 region has 15 residues. CDR1 MNHEY and CDR2 SMNVEV come from the germline V gene (reference sequence). Germline trimming cut 5 bases from V and 7 bases from J; bases unmatched to any gene: 6. CDR3 DNA sequence: TGTGCCAGCAGTACCCCTAGCGGGAGGGGAAATGAGCAGTTCTTC. Translation gives CASSTPSGRGNEQFF.

V gene TRBV4-1 combines with J gene TRBJ2-5, with a possible D match to TRBD1 (6 bases). Germline V CDR1 and CDR2: MGHRA, YSYEKL. The CDR3 has 18 residues. V gave up 4 bases and J gave up 7 bases, with 28 bases separating them. The CDR3: CASSRTAQGLQFGGTQYF. For the CDR3, the DNA is TGCGCCAGCAGCCGCACCGCACAGGGCCTCCAATTTGGAGGGACCCAGTACTTC.

The rearrangement joins TRBV2 to TRBJ2-7, with TRBD2 identical over 12 bases. The V gene end was trimmed by 1 base and the J gene end by 3 bases; junction bases not matched to a gene: 4. Germline V gene lookup returns CDR1 SNHLY and CDR2 FYNNEI. This CDR3 contains 16 residues. CDR3 sequence reads: CASSEGLAGVYYEQYF. CDR3 sequence (DNA): TGTGCCAGCAGTGAAGGACTAGCGGGAGTTTACTACGAGCAGTACTTC.

This clonotype came up a few times. The J gene is TRBJ2-1, the V gene TRBV29-1; tentatively, D is TRBD2 (5 bases). Trimming left V 4 bases short and J 9 bases short, with 13 bases between. Germline loops: CDR1 SQVTM, CDR2 ANQGSEA. CDR3 length: 12 residues. CDR3 in DNA: TGCAGCGTTGGGGGTGAAGGGAGTGAGCAGTTCTTC. Translated, it gives CSVGGEGSEQFF.

The genes are TRBV20-1 and TRBJ1-1; TRBD1 is a possible D gene (5 bases). Germline V CDR1 and CDR2: DFQATT, SNEGSKA (reference sequence). This CDR3 comprises 13 residues. The ends were cut back, 5 bases at V and 2 bases at J, with 12 bases in the middle. The chain's CDR3 is CSAAQGRNTEAFF. CDR3 nucleotides: TGCAGTGCTGCCCAGGGTCGTAACACTGAAGCTTTCTTT.

V gene TRBV7-9 combines with J gene TRBJ2-2; the match to TRBD1 covers 7 bases. The germline V gene encodes CDR1 SEHNR and CDR2 FQNEAQ (reference sequence). This CDR3 has 16 residues. Germline trimming cut 4 bases from V and 2 bases from J; bases unmatched to any gene: 7. CDR3 in DNA: TGTGCCAGCAGCTCCCCCGACAGGGCAAACACCGGGGAGCTGTTTTTT. As protein: CASSSPDRANTGELFF.

The J gene is TRBJ1-4, the V gene TRBV9, with 12 bases fitting TRBD1. V shed 4 bases and J 8 bases; nucleotides not matched to a gene: 9. Germline V gives CDR1 SGDLS, CDR2 YYNGEE. CDR3 length equals 16 residues. The CDR3 DNA reads TGTGCCAGCAGCCTCCGGGACAGGGGGCGGGAAGAAAAACTGTTTTTT. Its translation: CASSLRDRGREEKLFF.

This clonotype was recorded a few times. This sequence joins TRBV12-3 or TRBV12-4 and TRBJ2-1; 8 bases agree with TRBD1. The V gene end was trimmed by 6 bases and the J gene end by 4 bases; junction bases not matched to a gene: 11. The CDR3 totals 16 residues. CDR3 loop: CASSLNPQGEYNEQFF. CDR3 sequence (DNA): TGTGCCAGCAGCCTTAATCCACAGGGGGAGTACAATGAGCAGTTCTTC.

This rearrangement joins TRBV25-1 to TRBJ2-4, with 7 bases fitting TRBD1. Trimming removed 4 bases from V and 10 bases from J; junction bases left unmatched: 16. The CDR3 runs to 16 residues. The germline CDR1 and CDR2 sequences are MGHDK and SYGVNS. CDR3 DNA: TGTGCCAGCAGTGGAGGCCTCGGGACAGAAAGAGGGATTCAGTACTTC. It specifies CASSGGLGTERGIQYF.

This clonotype occurred a few times. V and J are TRBV18 and TRBJ1-5; unclear D gene. The ends were cut back, 2 bases at V and 1 base at J, with 6 bases in the middle. This CDR3 spans 14 amino acids. Germline V CDR1 and CDR2: KGHSH, LQKENI. Here the CDR3 reads CASSPTSSNQPQHF. The CDR3 DNA reads as TGTGCCAGCTCACCAACGAGCAGCAATCAGCCCCAGCATTTT.

A few counts support this clonotype. V is TRBV6-5 and J is TRBJ1-2; 9 bases agree with TRBD1. The CDR3 extends over 14 amino acids. V shed 4 bases, J shed 4 bases, and the junction held 4 bases outside the gene matches. CDR1 and CDR2 from the germline V gene are MNHEY and SVGAGI. CDR3 nucleotide sequence: TGTGCCAGCAGTTGGCACAGGGGGCTCTATGGCTACACCTTC. Its translation is CASSWHRGLYGYTF.

The rearrangement links TRBV24-1 to TRBJ2-3, with TRBD2 as a possible D gene (5 bases). Looked up from germline, CDR1 is KGHDR and CDR2 is SFDVKD. CDR3 size: 15 residues. The V end was cut by 1 base, the J end by 1 base, with 8 bases between. CDR3 bases: TGTGCCACCAGTGATTTCCTGGGAGGCACAGATACGCAGTATTTT. Its protein is CATSDFLGGTDTQYF.

This sequence joins TRBV5-1 and TRBJ1-5; D is possibly TRBD1 (6 bases). Trimming left V 3 bases short and J 3 bases short, with 7 bases between. CDR3 length equals 13 residues. Germline CDR1 reads SGHRS; CDR2 reads YFSETQ. Here the CDR3 reads CASSSGANQPQHF. The CDR3 coding sequence is TGCGCCAGCAGCTCGGGGGCCAATCAGCCCCAGCATTTT.

The J gene is TRBJ2-2, the V gene TRBV18; a weak D match, TRBD2 (6 bases). The V end lost 3 bases, the J end lost 4 bases, and 12 bases lay between the germline ends. The length of the CDR3 is 15 residues. Germline CDR1 and CDR2: KGHSH and LQKENI. As DNA, the CDR3 is TGTGCCAGCTCACCTCGCCGGGGGACCACCGGGGAGCTGTTTTTT. Protein product: CASSPRRGTTGELFF.

This sequence joins TRBV21-1 and TRBJ2-5; the DNA was not compared with TRBD1, the D call given in the table. TRBV21-1 is termed a pseudogene. The CDR3 is 16 amino acids. The CDR3 spells CASSTTRQGRSETQYF. The CDR3 DNA reads TGTGCCAGCAGCACAACTAGACAGGGGCGGTCAGAGACCCAGTACTTC.

The chain is built from TRBV5-1 and TRBJ1-1; 9 bases agree with TRBD1. This CDR3 has 15 residues. CDR1 and CDR2 from the germline V gene are SGHRS and YFSETQ. The ends lost 3 bases at V and 4 bases at J; junction bases unmatched: 7. The CDR3 DNA reads as TGCGCCAGCAGCTGGGGACAGGGCTATGCCACTGAAGCTTTCTTT. Its translation is CASSWGQGYATEAFF.

This clonotype was recorded a few times. The V gene is TRBV5-1, the J gene TRBJ2-2, with 9 nucleotides matching TRBD1. Germline V gene data show CDR1 as SGHRS and CDR2 as YFSETQ. V was clipped by 3 bases and J by 6 bases; unmatched bases: 9. This CDR3 has 16 amino acids. The CDR3 loop reads CASSSRGQGSAGELFF. The CDR3 bases are TGCGCCAGCAGCTCTCGGGGACAGGGAAGCGCCGGGGAGCTGTTTTTT.

V gene TRBV7-9 combines with J gene TRBJ2-3; 7 positions agree with TRBD2. This CDR3 has 13 amino acids. V lost 8 bases to trimming and J lost 6 bases; unmatched junction nucleotides: 8. Germline V gene sequence: CDR1 SEHNR, CDR2 FQNEAQ (reference sequence). This chain's CDR3 is CASLAGTRDTQYF. DNA of the CDR3: TGTGCCAGCTTAGCGGGTACTCGGGATACGCAGTATTTT.

The sample holds a few counts of this clonotype. V gene TRBV9 combines with J gene TRBJ2-5; D may correspond to TRBD1 or TRBD2 (5 bases each). Germline loops: CDR1 SGDLS, CDR2 YYNGEE. V was trimmed by 4 bases and J by 6 bases, leaving 19 bases between them. The CDR3 has 15 residues. For the CDR3, the DNA is TGTGCCAGCAGCATCAACCGGGACCCCCGACAGACCCAGTACTTC. It encodes CASSINRDPRQTQYF.

This clonotype was seen a handful of times. The rearrangement uses TRBV27 and TRBJ2-1, with a weak D call TRBD2 (6 bases). CDR3 size: 15 residues. V was shortened by 6 bases and J by 2 bases, with 14 bases between the two germline ends. Germline CDR1 and CDR2: MNHEY and SMNVEV (reference sequence). In DNA, the CDR3 is TGTGCCAGCAGCAGGACCAGGACTACCTACAATGAGCAGTTCTTC. This encodes CASSRTRTTYNEQFF.

The rearrangement links TRBV7-2 to TRBJ1-5; D is unresolved. V lost 3 bases and J lost 0, with 9 bases in between. The CDR3 contains 15 residues. Germline V gene data show CDR1 as SGHTA and CDR2 as FQGNSA. The CDR3 sequence: CASSLASYSNQPQHF. The CDR3 DNA is TGTGCCAGCAGCTTGGCGAGTTATAGCAATCAGCCCCAGCATTTT.

The V call is TRBV29-1, the J call TRBJ1-1; 12 nucleotides align to TRBD1. V shed 5 bases and J 8 bases; nucleotides not matched to a gene: 6. This CDR3 has 13 amino acids. The germline V gene has CDR1 SQVTM and CDR2 ANQGSEA. The CDR3 loop reads CSVSRDRGREAFF. The CDR3 DNA follows: TGCAGCGTTTCCCGGGACAGGGGGCGCGAAGCTTTCTTT.

The chain employs TRBV25-1 and TRBJ2-1; D not certain. V gave up 2 bases and J gave up 4 bases, with 6 bases separating them. The CDR3 extends over 13 amino acids. Per the germline V gene, CDR1 is MGHDK and CDR2 is SYGVNS. The CDR3 DNA is TGTGCCAGCAGTGAACGGCAATACAATGAGCAGTTCTTC. As protein: CASSERQYNEQFF.

This chain joins TRBV29-1 and TRBJ2-3; D is possibly TRBD1 or TRBD2 (6 bases each). The germline V and J ends were trimmed by 6 bases and 4 bases, with 23 bases remaining between them. CDR1 SQVTM and CDR2 ANQGSEA come from the germline V gene. The CDR3 contains 16 residues. The CDR3 here is CSVSGQGLGGADTQYF. The DNA for the CDR3 is TGCAGCGTCTCGGGGCAGGGCTTGGGGGGCGCAGATACGCAGTATTTT.

The chain employs TRBV9 and TRBJ2-2; TRBD2 aligns across 9 bases. This CDR3 comprises 16 residues. The V gene end was trimmed by 4 bases and the J gene end by 2 bases; junction bases not matched to a gene: 6. Germline V lookup: CDR1 SGDLS, CDR2 YYNGEE. Here the CDR3 DNA reads TGTGCCAGCAGCCCGCGCGGGAGGGGCAACACCGGGGAGCTGTTTTTT. Translation: CASSPRGRGNTGELFF.

This clonotype was detected many times. The chain employs TRBV12-3 or TRBV12-4 and TRBJ2-7; 10 bases are shared with TRBD2. CDR3 length equals 13 residues. V trimming: 3 bases; J trimming: 6 bases; junction bases outside the gene matches: 2. CDR3 amino acids: CASSFSSGSEQYF. In DNA, the CDR3 is TGTGCCAGCAGTTTCTCTAGCGGGAGCGAGCAGTACTTC.

In its sample, this clonotype was seen a few times. This chain links TRBV2 with TRBJ2-5; 13 bases line up with TRBD2. Looked up from germline, CDR1 is SNHLY and CDR2 is FYNNEI. V was pared by 10 bases and J by 5 bases, with 7 bases of the junction left unmatched. This CDR3 comprises 14 residues. DNA of the CDR3: TGTGCCACGACTAGCGGGAGGCCCTTTGAGACCCAGTACTTC. Translated, it gives CATTSGRPFETQYF.

There are a few counts of this clonotype. The chain couples TRBV19 to TRBJ2-5; 10 bases fit TRBD2. Germline lookup yields CDR1 LNHDA and CDR2 SQIVND (reference sequence). This CDR3 contains 15 residues. Trimming at V came to 5 bases and at J to 3 bases, leaving 6 bases not matched to a gene. The CDR3 bases are TGTGCCAGTAGTCCCTTTACTAGCGGGGAAGAGACCCAGTACTTC. It yields the protein CASSPFTSGEETQYF.

On this clonotype itself: At one of its ends the junction is not consistent with the germline gene, which may arise from a read error. The chain links TRBV12-3 or TRBV12-4 to TRBJ1-1; D gene ambiguous. There are 13 residues in the CDR3. In DNA, the CDR3 is TGTGCCAGCGGTTTGACCCTGAACACTGAAGCTTTCTTT. This translates into CASGLTLNTEAFF.